This entry is about one T cell receptor beta chain. Its target is not known. Every immunoSEQ plate was one replicate of a subset's evenly spread DNA. Produced via immunoSEQ multiplex PCR; TCRdb's table is partial and in-frame only. The sample records some 2.1 million clones, 95% being singletons. This entry is derived from a study of shared clonotypes between healthy human individuals. Trimming took 6 bases from V and 6 from J, leaving 15 bases between them. The CDR3 is 13 residues long. The germline CDR1 and CDR2 sequences are MNHEY and SVGAGI. Findings and caveats of the study: Sequencing depth was expected to affect clonotype sharing among donors. Compared with memory subsets, naive subsets generally had larger estimated richness. About 5% of naive CD4 clonotypes were shared across a handful of donors.

This sequence was found in a man between 18 and 35 years old in good health. The chain links TRBV6-5 to TRBJ2-7, with D possibly matching TRBD1 (6 bases). What was sequenced was naive CD4+ T cells sorted from blood. Subset denoted: CD45RA+ positively selected. The chain's CDR3 is CASSGGQLREQYF. Written as DNA, the CDR3 is TGTGCCAGCAGCGGCGGACAGCTTCGCGAGCAGTACTTC.